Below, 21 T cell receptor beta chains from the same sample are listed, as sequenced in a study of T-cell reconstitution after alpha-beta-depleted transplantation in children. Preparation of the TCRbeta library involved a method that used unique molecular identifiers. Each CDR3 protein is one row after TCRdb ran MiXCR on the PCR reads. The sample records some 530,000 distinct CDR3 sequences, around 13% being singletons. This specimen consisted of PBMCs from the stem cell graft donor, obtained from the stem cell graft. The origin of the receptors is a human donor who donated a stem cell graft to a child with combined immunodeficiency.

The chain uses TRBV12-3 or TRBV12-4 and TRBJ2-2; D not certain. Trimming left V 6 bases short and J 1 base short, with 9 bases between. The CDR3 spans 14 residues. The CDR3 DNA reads TGTGCCAGCAGCGCCCTGGGGAACACCGGGGAGCTGTTTTTT. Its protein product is CASSALGNTGELFF.

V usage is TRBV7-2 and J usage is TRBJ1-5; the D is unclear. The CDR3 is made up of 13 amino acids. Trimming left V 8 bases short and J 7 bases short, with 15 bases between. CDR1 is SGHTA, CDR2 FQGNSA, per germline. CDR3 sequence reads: CASSANLRQPQHF. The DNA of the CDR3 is TGTGCCAGCTCCGCAAATCTAAGGCAGCCCCAGCATTTT.

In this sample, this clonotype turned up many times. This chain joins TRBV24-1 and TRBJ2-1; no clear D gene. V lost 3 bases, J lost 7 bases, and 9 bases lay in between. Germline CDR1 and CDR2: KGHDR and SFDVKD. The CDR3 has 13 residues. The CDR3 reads CATSDTPGNEQFF. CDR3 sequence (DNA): TGTGCCACCAGTGATACACCAGGAAATGAGCAGTTCTTC.

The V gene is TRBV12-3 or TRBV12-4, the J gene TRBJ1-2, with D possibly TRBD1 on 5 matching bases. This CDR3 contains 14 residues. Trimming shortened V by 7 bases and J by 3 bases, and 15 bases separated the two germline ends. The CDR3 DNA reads TGTGCCAGCACCGTCGGGGGGGTACACTATGGCTACACCTTC. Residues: CASTVGGVHYGYTF.

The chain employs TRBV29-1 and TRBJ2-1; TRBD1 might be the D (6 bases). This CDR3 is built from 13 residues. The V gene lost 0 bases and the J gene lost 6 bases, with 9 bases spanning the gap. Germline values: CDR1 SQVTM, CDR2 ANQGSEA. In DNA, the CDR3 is TGCAGCGTTGAAGAGCTACAGGGCAATGAGCAGTTCTTC. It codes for CSVEELQGNEQFF.

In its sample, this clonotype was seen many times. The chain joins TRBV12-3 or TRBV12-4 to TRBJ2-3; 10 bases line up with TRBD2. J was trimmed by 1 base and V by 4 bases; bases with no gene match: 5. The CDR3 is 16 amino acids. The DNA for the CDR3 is TGTGCCAGCAGTTCCGTAACTAGCGGGGGCACAGATACGCAGTATTTT. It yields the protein CASSSVTSGGTDTQYF.

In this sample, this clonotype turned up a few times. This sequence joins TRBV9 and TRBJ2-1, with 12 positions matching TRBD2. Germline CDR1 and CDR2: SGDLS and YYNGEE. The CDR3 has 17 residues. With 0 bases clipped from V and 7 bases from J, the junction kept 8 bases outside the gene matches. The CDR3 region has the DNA TGTGCCAGCAGCGTAGGTGTGACTAGCGGGAGTGTGAATGAGCAGTTCTTC. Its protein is CASSVGVTSGSVNEQFF.

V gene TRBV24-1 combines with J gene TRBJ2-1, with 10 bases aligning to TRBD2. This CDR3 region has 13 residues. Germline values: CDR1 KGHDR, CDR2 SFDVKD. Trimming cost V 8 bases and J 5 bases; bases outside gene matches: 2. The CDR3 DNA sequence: TGTGCCACCACCACTAGCGGGAACAATGAGCAGTTCTTC. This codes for CATTTSGNNEQFF.

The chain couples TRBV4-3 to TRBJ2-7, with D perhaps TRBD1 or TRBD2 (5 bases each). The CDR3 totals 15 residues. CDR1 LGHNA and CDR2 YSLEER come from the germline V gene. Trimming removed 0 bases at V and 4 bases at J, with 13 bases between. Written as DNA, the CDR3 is TGCGCCAGCAGCCAAGATAGAACAGGCGGGTACGAGCAGTACTTC. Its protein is CASSQDRTGGYEQYF.

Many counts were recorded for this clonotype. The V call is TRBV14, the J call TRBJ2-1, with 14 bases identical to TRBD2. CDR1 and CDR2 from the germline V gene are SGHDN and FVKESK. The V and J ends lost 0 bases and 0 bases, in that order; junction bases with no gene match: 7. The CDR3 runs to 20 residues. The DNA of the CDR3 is TGTGCCAGCAGCCAAGAAAGGGGACTAGCGGGAGCGGGCTCCTACAATGAGCAGTTCTTC. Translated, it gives CASSQERGLAGAGSYNEQFF.

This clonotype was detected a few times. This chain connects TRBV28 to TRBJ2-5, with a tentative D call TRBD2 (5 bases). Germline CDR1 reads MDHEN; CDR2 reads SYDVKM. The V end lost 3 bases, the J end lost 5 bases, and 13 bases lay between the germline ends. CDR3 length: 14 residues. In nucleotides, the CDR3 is TGTGCCAGCAGTTTCCCCGGGGTGGAGGAGACCCAGTACTTC. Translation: CASSFPGVEETQYF.

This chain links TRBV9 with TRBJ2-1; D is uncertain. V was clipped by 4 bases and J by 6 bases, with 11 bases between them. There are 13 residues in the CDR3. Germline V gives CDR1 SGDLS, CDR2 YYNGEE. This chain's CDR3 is CASSPLVINEQFF. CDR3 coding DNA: TGTGCCAGCAGCCCCCTAGTGATCAATGAGCAGTTCTTC.

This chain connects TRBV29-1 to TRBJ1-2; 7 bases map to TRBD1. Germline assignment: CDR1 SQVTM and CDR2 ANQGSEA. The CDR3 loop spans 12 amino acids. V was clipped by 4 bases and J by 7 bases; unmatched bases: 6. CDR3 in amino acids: CSVGGQGGGYTF. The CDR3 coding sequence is TGCAGCGTTGGAGGCCAGGGGGGTGGCTACACCTTC.

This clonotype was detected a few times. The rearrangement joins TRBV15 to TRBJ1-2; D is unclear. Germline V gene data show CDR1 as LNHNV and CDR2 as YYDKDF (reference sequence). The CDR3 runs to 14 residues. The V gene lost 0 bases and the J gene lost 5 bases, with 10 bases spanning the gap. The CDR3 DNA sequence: TGTGCCACCAGCAGAGATTTACTGGCTTATGGCTACACCTTC. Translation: CATSRDLLAYGYTF.

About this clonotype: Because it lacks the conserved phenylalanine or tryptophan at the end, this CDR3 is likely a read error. The CDR3 DNA follows: TGTGCCAGCAGCTTGTCCCGGGGCCCTTCAGAGACCCAGTACATC. Amino acid sequence: CASSLSRGPSETQYI. J is TRBJ2-5 and V is TRBV7-9; D may be TRBD1 or TRBD2 (5 bases each). CDR1 and CDR2 from the germline V gene are SEHNR and FQNEAQ (reference sequence). CDR3 length equals 15 residues. Trimming shortened V by 3 bases and J by 4 bases, and 15 bases separated the two germline ends.

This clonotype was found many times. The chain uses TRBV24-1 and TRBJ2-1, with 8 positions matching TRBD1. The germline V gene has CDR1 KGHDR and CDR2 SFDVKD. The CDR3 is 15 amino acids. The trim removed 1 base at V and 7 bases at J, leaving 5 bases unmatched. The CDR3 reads CATSDFWTGRNEQFF. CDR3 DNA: TGTGCCACCAGTGATTTCTGGACAGGGAGAAATGAGCAGTTCTTC.

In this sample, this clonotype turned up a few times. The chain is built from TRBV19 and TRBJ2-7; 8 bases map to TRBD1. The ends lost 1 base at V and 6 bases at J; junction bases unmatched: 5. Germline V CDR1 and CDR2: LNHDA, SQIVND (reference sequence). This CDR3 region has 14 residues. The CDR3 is CASSIGAGGREQYF. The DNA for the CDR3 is TGTGCCAGTAGTATAGGGGCAGGGGGCCGCGAGCAGTACTTC. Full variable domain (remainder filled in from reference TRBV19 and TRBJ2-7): DGGITQSPKYLFRKEGQNVTLSCEQNLNHDAMYWYRQDPGQGLRLIYYSQIVNDFQKGDIAEGYSVSREKKESFPLTVTSAQKNPTAFYLCASSIGAGGREQYFGPGTRLTVT.

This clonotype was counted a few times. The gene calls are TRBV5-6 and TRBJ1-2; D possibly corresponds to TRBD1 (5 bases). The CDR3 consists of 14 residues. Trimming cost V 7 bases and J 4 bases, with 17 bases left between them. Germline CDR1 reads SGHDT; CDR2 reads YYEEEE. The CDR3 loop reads CASGREPGSYGYTF. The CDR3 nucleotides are TGTGCCAGCGGCCGAGAGCCAGGGAGCTATGGCTACACCTTC.

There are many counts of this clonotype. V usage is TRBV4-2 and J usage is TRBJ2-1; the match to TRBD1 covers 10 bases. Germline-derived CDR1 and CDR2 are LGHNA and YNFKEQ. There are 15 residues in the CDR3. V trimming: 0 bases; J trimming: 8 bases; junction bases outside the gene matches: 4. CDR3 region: CASSQEGQGYDEQFF. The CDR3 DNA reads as TGTGCCAGCAGCCAAGAGGGACAGGGGTACGATGAGCAGTTCTTC.

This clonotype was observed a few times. The CDR3 loop reads CASSQASGSRSSYNEQFF. The CDR3 region has the DNA TGTGCCAGCAGCCAGGCTAGCGGGAGTCGGAGCTCCTACAATGAGCAGTTCTTC. This sequence joins TRBV3-1 and TRBJ2-1; 10 bases match TRBD2. CDR3 size: 18 residues. Trimming at V came to 3 bases and at J to 0 bases, leaving 8 bases not matched to a gene. The V gene's germline CDR1 is LGHDT and CDR2 YNNKEL (reference sequence).

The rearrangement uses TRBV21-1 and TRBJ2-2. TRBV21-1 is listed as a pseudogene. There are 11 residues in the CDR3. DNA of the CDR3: TGTGCCAGCCCGGAATCCGGGGAGCTGTTTTTT. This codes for CASPESGELFF.